A single sample is the source of the 27 T cell receptor beta chains below, sequenced in a study of CD8 T cells in ankylosing spondylitis. TCRdb re-derived calls from the 5' RACE reads in MiXCR, one entry per CDR3 protein. The sample records about 350,000 distinct CDR3 sequences, 20% to 25% being singletons. Sequenced sample: blood, either unsorted or a sorted T cell fraction (not recorded which). These receptors were obtained from a male donor with ankylosing spondylitis or in good health (not recorded which).

The table lists this clonotype with many counts. This sequence joins TRBV4-1 and TRBJ2-3, with unresolved D. Trimming took 1 base from V and 1 from J, leaving 6 bases between them. Germline CDR1 reads MGHRA; CDR2 reads YSYEKL. The CDR3 covers 14 residues. The CDR3, as DNA: TGCGCCAGCAGCCAAGGCGTAGGCACAGATACGCAGTATTTT. Translating gives CASSQGVGTDTQYF.

V usage is TRBV29-1 and J usage is TRBJ2-2; unclear D gene. The length of the CDR3 is 15 residues. Trimming shortened V by 2 bases and J by 3 bases, and 13 bases separated the two germline ends. Germline-derived CDR1 and CDR2 are SQVTM and ANQGSEA. The DNA of the CDR3 is TGCAGCGTTGAAATCCCCACACCTGACACCGGGGAGCTGTTTTTT. This translates into CSVEIPTPDTGELFF.

This clonotype was seen only a few times. The chain has TRBV4-1 and TRBJ2-3; TRBD2 agrees at 11 bases. The germline V gene encodes CDR1 MGHRA and CDR2 YSYEKL. Germline trimming cut 0 bases from V and 2 bases from J; bases unmatched to any gene: 4. The CDR3 is 17 amino acids. The CDR3 DNA sequence: TGCGCCAGCAGCCAAGATTCGACTAGCGGGGTCACAGATACGCAGTATTTT. Translation: CASSQDSTSGVTDTQYF.

Only a few counts were recorded for this clonotype. The chain combines TRBV7-9 with TRBJ1-1, with D tentatively TRBD1 (5 bases). Between the trimmed V and J ends, which lost 10 bases and 4 bases, there was a span of 7 bases. This CDR3 contains 10 residues. Germline V gene data show CDR1 as SEHNR and CDR2 as FQNEAQ (reference sequence). For the CDR3, the DNA is TGTGCCATACAGGTCACTGAAGCTTTCTTT. This gives the protein CAIQVTEAFF.

This clonotype was counted only a few times. The V gene is TRBV9, the J gene TRBJ2-3, with 7 bases lining up with TRBD2. The CDR3 is 15 amino acids. V lost 4 bases and J lost 2; bases outside the gene matches: 7. Per germline, CDR1 SGDLS and CDR2 YYNGEE. CDR3 nucleotide sequence: TGTGCCAGCAGCCCAAGCGGGGAGTACACAGATACGCAGTATTTT. This gives the protein CASSPSGEYTDTQYF.

This clonotype showed up just a few times. This chain connects TRBV20-1 to TRBJ2-7, with TRBD1 matching 10 bases. V shed 2 bases and J 5 bases; nucleotides not matched to a gene: 9. The CDR3 covers 15 residues. Per the germline V gene, CDR1 is DFQATT and CDR2 is SNEGSKA (reference sequence). The CDR3 region has the DNA TGCAGTGCTAGAATCCCCAGGGACAGGGGAAACGAGCAGTACTTC. Translating it yields CSARIPRDRGNEQYF.

This clonotype was found a few times. The chain links TRBV27 to TRBJ2-3, with 7 bases that match TRBD2. V lost 4 bases to trimming and J lost 1 base; unmatched junction nucleotides: 8. Germline CDR1 is MNHEY and CDR2 is SMNVEV (reference sequence). This CDR3 spans 16 amino acids. The CDR3 spells CASSSLSAGGTDTQYF. CDR3 nucleotide sequence: TGTGCCAGCAGTTCCCTCTCGGCGGGGGGCACAGATACGCAGTATTTT.

This clonotype showed up just a few times. V is TRBV27 and J is TRBJ2-7; D not certain. The CDR3 has 14 residues. Germline CDR1 and CDR2: MNHEY and SMNVEV (reference sequence). With 4 bases removed from V and 2 bases from J, the gap between germline ends came to 12 bases. The CDR3 DNA reads as TGTGCCAGCAGTTCTAGGACGGTTACCTACGAGCAGTACTTC. It translates to CASSSRTVTYEQYF.

This sequence joins TRBV30 and TRBJ2-5, with no clear D. V was cut by 3 bases and J by 5 bases, with 10 bases left in between. CDR1 GTSNPN and CDR2 SVGIG come from the germline V gene (reference sequence). This CDR3 is 12 amino acids long. The CDR3 DNA follows: TGTGCCTGGAGGCTTCCGGAGGAGACCCAGTACTTC. Its translation: CAWRLPEETQYF.

This clonotype was detected a few times. This chain uses TRBV11-2 with TRBJ1-2; D uncertain. Germline lookup yields CDR1 SGHAT and CDR2 FQNNGV. V lost 3 bases to trimming and J lost 4 bases, with 15 bases between them. This CDR3 comprises 15 residues. The CDR3 nucleotides are TGTGCCAGCAGCTTCGGCACGGCCTTAGGCTATGGCTACACCTTC. This sequence encodes CASSFGTALGYGYTF.

The chain recombines TRBV12-3 or TRBV12-4 with TRBJ2-3, with D possibly TRBD1 on 5 matching bases. V was shortened by 8 bases and J by 1 base, with 7 bases between the two germline ends. The CDR3 is 12 residues long. The CDR3 protein is CASRRGTDTQYF. The CDR3 nucleotides are TGTGCCAGCCGCAGGGGCACAGATACGCAGTATTTT.

J is TRBJ2-1 and V is TRBV2; D call uncertain. Deletions cut 8 bases from V and 2 bases from J, with 10 bases between. Germline CDR1 and CDR2: SNHLY and FYNNEI. This CDR3 has 13 residues. As DNA, the CDR3 is TGTGCCAGCGTGATAGACCCCTACAATGAGCAGTTCTTC. Amino acid sequence: CASVIDPYNEQFF.

The rearrangement links TRBV7-2 to TRBJ2-7, with D maybe TRBD1 (5 bases). Deletions cut 2 bases from V and 2 bases from J, with 16 bases between. Germline CDR1 and CDR2: SGHTA and FQGNSA. The CDR3 has 16 residues. This CDR3 reads CASSLRYGDSAYEQYF. The DNA for the CDR3 is TGTGCCAGCAGCTTAAGGTACGGAGACAGTGCCTACGAGCAGTACTTC.

This clonotype appeared a few times. The chain couples TRBV24-1 to TRBJ2-2; D unclear. CDR1 KGHDR and CDR2 SFDVKD come from the germline V gene. V was shortened by 1 base and J by 4 bases, with 9 bases between the two germline ends. The CDR3 runs to 15 residues. The CDR3 is CATSDLPVGTGELFF. The CDR3 nucleotides read TGTGCCACCAGTGATTTACCCGTAGGCACCGGGGAGCTGTTTTTT.

This clonotype was recorded a few times. The chain couples TRBV29-1 to TRBJ1-2; D is undetermined. Deletions cut 3 bases from V and 6 bases from J, with 14 bases between. This CDR3 comprises 13 residues. In germline, CDR1 is SQVTM, CDR2 ANQGSEA. CDR3 bases: TGCAGCGTTGACGCGGTGTGGGCGGATGGCTACACCTTC. This sequence encodes CSVDAVWADGYTF.

The chain combines TRBV20-1 with TRBJ2-1, with TRBD2 as a possible D gene (7 bases). Germline values: CDR1 DFQATT, CDR2 SNEGSKA (reference sequence). V shed 7 bases and J shed 0 bases, with 16 bases lying between them. The CDR3 runs to 15 residues. CDR3 region: CSGGRGAASYNEQFF. CDR3 nucleotides: TGCAGTGGGGGGAGGGGGGCAGCCTCCTACAATGAGCAGTTCTTC.

This clonotype was detected only a few times. The rearrangement links TRBV27 to TRBJ1-6; possible D gene TRBD1, 5 bases. V gave up 2 bases and J gave up 9 bases, with 8 bases separating them. Germline loops: CDR1 MNHEY, CDR2 SMNVEV (reference sequence). The CDR3 is 13 residues long. Here the CDR3 reads CASSLMRGSPLHF. The CDR3, as DNA: TGTGCCAGCAGTTTAATGAGGGGTTCACCCCTCCACTTT.

The V call is TRBV14, the J call TRBJ2-5; no clear D gene. From germline, CDR1 is SGHDN and CDR2 FVKESK. Trimming removed 0 bases from V and 5 bases from J, with 13 bases in between. CDR3 size: 15 residues. CDR3 amino acids: CASSQDPWVVETQYF. As DNA, the CDR3 is TGTGCCAGCAGCCAAGATCCCTGGGTGGTGGAGACCCAGTACTTC.

The chain links TRBV12-3 or TRBV12-4 to TRBJ2-7; D remains ambiguous. Trimming stripped 0 bases from V and 7 bases from J, with 13 bases between. This CDR3 region has 14 residues. The CDR3 DNA follows: TGTGCCAGCAGTTTAGCGGTCAGTTATGCTGAGCAGTACTTC. Encoded protein: CASSLAVSYAEQYF.

This clonotype was detected a few times. The chain links TRBV7-9 to TRBJ1-6; 9 bases are shared with TRBD1. CDR3 size: 15 residues. CDR1 is SEHNR and CDR2 is FQNEAQ in the germline V gene (reference sequence). V lost 7 bases and J lost 8; bases outside the gene matches: 9. CDR3 bases: TGTGCCAGCAACGGACAGGGGCCCGTGTATTCACCCCTCCACTTT. Its translation: CASNGQGPVYSPLHF.

The table lists this clonotype with a few counts. CDR3 in amino acids: CASSYSLKSGPGNQPQHF. For the CDR3, the DNA is TGTGCCAGCAGTTACTCGCTAAAGTCAGGGCCGGGCAATCAGCCCCAGCATTTT. The rearrangement joins TRBV6-2 or TRBV6-3 to TRBJ1-5; a weak D match, TRBD1 (5 bases). Germline loops: CDR1 MNHEY, CDR2 SVGEGT. V dropped 0 bases and J dropped 2 bases, with 17 bases sitting between them. The CDR3 is 18 amino acids.

This clonotype was counted a few times. The rearrangement links TRBV27 to TRBJ1-5; 10 positions match TRBD1. Looked up from germline, CDR1 is MNHEY and CDR2 is SMNVEV (reference sequence). This CDR3 has 14 residues. J lost 6 bases, V lost 6 bases, and 5 bases had no gene match. DNA of the CDR3: TGTGCCAGCAGCCGACAGGGGGCCGGTCAGCCCCAGCATTTT. Amino acids: CASSRQGAGQPQHF.

V is TRBV12-3 or TRBV12-4 and J is TRBJ2-5; D gene ambiguous. There are 14 residues in the CDR3. The V gene lost 3 bases and the J gene lost 0 bases, with 8 bases spanning the gap. The CDR3 region has the DNA TGTGCCAGCAGTTTGTCAGTGTACCAAGAGACCCAGTACTTC. Translating it yields CASSLSVYQETQYF.

The chain employs TRBV12-1 and TRBJ2-3; the table's D gene call, TRBD1, was not cross checked with the DNA. TRBV12-1 is labeled a pseudogene. The CDR3 extends over 17 amino acids. The CDR3, as DNA: TGTGCCAGCAGCTTCCCCTCTGGGGGTCACCACACAGATACGCAGTATTTT. It translates to CASSFPSGGHHTDTQYF.

V gene TRBV7-8 combines with J gene TRBJ2-3, with 9 bases matching TRBD2. Germline V CDR1 and CDR2: SGHVS, FQNEAQ. The CDR3 has 16 amino acids. V dropped 1 base and J dropped 2; count of bases not matched to a gene: 4. The CDR3 DNA reads TGTGCCAGCAGCTTAGGTGGCGGGGGGGCCACAGATACGCAGTATTTT. It is translated as CASSLGGGGATDTQYF.

This clonotype has more than one count but fewer than ten. J is TRBJ1-5 and V is TRBV12-3 or TRBV12-4; unclear D gene. CDR3 length equals 14 residues. V was pared by 5 bases and J by 0 bases, with 8 bases between. The CDR3 sequence is CASSPDGSNQPQHF. The CDR3 coding sequence is TGTGCCAGCAGTCCGGACGGTAGCAATCAGCCCCAGCATTTT.

There are a few counts of this clonotype. The V call is TRBV4-1, the J call TRBJ1-1, with D unclear. With 8 bases removed from V and 7 bases from J, the gap between germline ends came to 14 bases. The germline V gene encodes CDR1 MGHRA and CDR2 YSYEKL. This CDR3 region has 12 residues. CDR3 sequence (DNA): TGCGCCAGCGGGATAGGCGGGGTTGAAGCTTTCTTT. This sequence encodes CASGIGGVEAFF.